This T cell receptor (beta chain) appears in the sequencing data of a study of T cell clones after liver transplantation (dated by TCRdb to 2018 to 2020). Regarding the complete study: ITN030ST, the source of the samples, was a randomized trial that attempted immunosuppression withdrawal within 2 years of liver transplantation. Three of the eight recipients were HCV-positive; the others were transplanted for non-autoimmune, non-viral indications. Donor-reactive T cell clones were identified using TCRbeta sequencing after a pre-transplant mixed lymphocyte reaction and were then followed in post-transplant blood. The subjects received no induction therapy and were kept on standard immunosuppression until randomization at 12-24 months post-transplant. Blood samples were collected pre-transplant, then pre-randomization ahead of withdrawal, and finally post-randomization once withdrawal had either been completed or failed. The study cohort included 8 liver transplant recipients, of whom 3 were classified as tolerant and 5 as non-tolerant. Tolerance was defined as complete immunosuppression withdrawal for at least one year with no rise in liver enzymes beyond twice the upper limit of normal. As an antigen-independent comparator for donor-reactive sequences, third party-reactive TCRbeta sequences were also identified from pre-transplant MLRs. What the work shows at the level of the full study, not this receptor alone: Since no allograft tissue specimens were available, donor-reactive T cells may have migrated into the graft instead of being deleted. Circulating donor-reactive CD4 TCRbeta sequences fell significantly post-transplant in most of the 8 subjects, irrespective of tolerance or HCV status. Donor-reactive sequences decreased more than third party-reactive sequences, which suggests partial antigen-specific deletion that was not related to withdrawal success. Once repertoire turnover was taken into account, donor-reactive detection showed a significant reduction for CD4 in 7 of 8 subjects and for CD8 in 8 of 8. Low numbers of available donor cells limited the measurable donor-reactive repertoire in two subjects. Conclusions were preliminary, limited by small, heterogeneous patient numbers and non-standardized post-transplant time points.

High-throughput TCRbeta CDR3 sequencing of frozen genomic DNA was performed by immunoSEQ, with PCR amplification, mapping, bias correction and internal controls included. In the source study's methods: Productive rearrangements were retained, and unique TCRbeta sequences were defined by the CDR3 nucleotide sequence together with the V and J gene. For classification of a sequence as donor-reactive, at least 5-fold expansion in CFSE-low cells relative to unstimulated pre-transplant cells and a frequency of at least 0.01% were required. To ensure at least 90% detection power, minimum frequency thresholds were set for each subject based on that subject's lowest-template unstimulated sample. Jensen-Shannon divergence between the top 1000 TCRbeta sequences after and before transplant was used to measure repertoire turnover. Changes in detection of donor-reactive sequences were tested with two-sided Fisher's exact tests. This immuneACCESS table, as held by TCRdb, lists in-frame sequences with V and J called but not all clones. Of the missing ones, under half trace to an unresolved V gene in checked studies; the others have no known cause. The V and J calls and the clone size are those of that table, but D and trimming were determined from the DNA. The sample records some 120,000 clones, 90% of which are singletons. Together, the top ten hold 0.83% of the sample.

Points on this clone: The antigen it binds to is not known. Base qualities are not recorded, but no much larger clone differs from it by a single base.

Thawed unstimulated PBMCs were stained for CD3, CD4 and CD8 and FACS-sorted into CD3+CD4+ and CD3+CD8+ populations. All 8 studied subjects were randomized to immunosuppression withdrawal. The Qiagen DNeasy Blood and Tissue Kit was used for genomic DNA isolation. Its CDR3 holds 15 amino acids, cysteine through phenylalanine. The entry retains the CDR3 DNA only, 45 bases that are in frame from base 1. V is trimmed back by 1 base and J by 1 base, and the junction contains 2 bases that no gene match accounts for. The germline V gene provides CDR1 SGHDN and CDR2 FVKESK. The receptor was derived from a human patient who received a liver transplant. Donor T cells from the graft may be present among the T cells after a transplant. Sequencing was performed on CD4+ T cells from blood, taken 12 months after liver transplant. The chain uses TRBV14 and TRBJ2-3; 7 of the junction bases match TRBD2. Here the CDR3 is given as CASSQVGLGTDTQYF. Here is the DNA: TGTGCCAGCAGCCAAGTTGGACTAGGCACAGATACGCAGTATTTT.